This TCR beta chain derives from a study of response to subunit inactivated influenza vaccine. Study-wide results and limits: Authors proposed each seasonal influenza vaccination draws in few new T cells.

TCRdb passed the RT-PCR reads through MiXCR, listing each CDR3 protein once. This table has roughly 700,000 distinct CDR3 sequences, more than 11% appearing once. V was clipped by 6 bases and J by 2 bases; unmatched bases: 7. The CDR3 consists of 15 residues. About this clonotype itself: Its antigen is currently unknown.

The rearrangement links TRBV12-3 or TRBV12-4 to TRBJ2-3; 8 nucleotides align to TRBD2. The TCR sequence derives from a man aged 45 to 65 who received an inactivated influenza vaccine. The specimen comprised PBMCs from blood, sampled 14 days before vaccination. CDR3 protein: CASSPVAGYTDTQYF. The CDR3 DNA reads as TGTGCCAGCAGCCCCGTAGCGGGATACACAGATACGCAGTATTTT.